These T cell receptor beta chains were read from a single sample in a study of T cell repertoires in cytomegalovirus infection. No antigen has been assigned to these receptors. One entry per CDR3 protein, called by TCRdb with MiXCR from the reads. Among around 230,000 distinct CDR3 sequences listed, roughly two fifths were seen once. The source material was CD8+ T cells from cultured PBMCs, sampled from culture after CMV antigen stimulation. These receptors came from a human donor in good health (CMV status not recorded). Some clones in this sample may be carry-over from other donors' samples. The CDR3 runs from the conserved cysteine through the conserved F or W. D genes are given only for firm matches. Clone size is shown for a subset of rows, as once, few, many or a class of expanded clone.

D | J | V | size | CDR3 | DNA
. | TRBJ2-7 | TRBV9 | . | CASSGGNSYEQYF | TGTGCCAGCAGCGGTGGGAACTCCTACGAGCAGTACTTC
TRBD2 | TRBJ2-2 | TRBV12-3/TRBV12-4 | few | CASSSRTSGREGELFF | TGTGCCAGCAGTTCCAGGACTAGCGGGAGAGAGGGGGAGCTGTTTTTT
. | TRBJ2-1 | TRBV11-2 | . | CASSLGDDEFF | TGTGCCAGCAGCTTAGGAGACGACGAGTTCTTC
TRBD1 | TRBJ1-5 | TRBV20-1 | . | CSAWTGNQPQHF | TGCAGTGCGTGGACAGGGAATCAGCCCCAGCATTTT
. | TRBJ2-7 | TRBV11-2 | many | CASSLGGLSYEQYF | TGTGCCAGCAGCTTAGGTGGCTTAAGCTACGAGCAGTACTTC
. | TRBJ1-3 | TRBV20-1 | many | CSARPLASGNTIYF | TGCAGTGCTAGACCGTTGGCTTCTGGAAACACCATATATTTT
TRBD1 | TRBJ2-7 | TRBV9 | . | CASSVGGTDHEQYF | TGTGCCAGCAGCGTAGGGGGGACAGACCACGAGCAGTACTTC
. | TRBJ1-5 | TRBV7-9 | . | CASSLYGTGTGLNQPQHF | TGTGCCAGCAGCTTGTACGGGACGGGAACCGGACTCAATCAGCCCCAGCATTTT
. | TRBJ1-2 | TRBV7-3 | . | CASRSQDRISGGYTF | TGTGCCAGCAGATCACAGGACAGAATCTCCGGTGGCTACACCTTC
TRBD2 | TRBJ2-2 | TRBV4-1 | . | CASSQRGTSGTGELFF | TGCGCCAGCAGCCAGAGAGGGACTAGCGGCACCGGGGAGCTGTTTTTT
. | TRBJ2-1 | TRBV29-1 | . | CSVVVSTYNEQFF | TGCAGCGTTGTAGTGAGTACCTACAATGAGCAGTTCTTC
. | TRBJ1-2 | TRBV6-8 | few | CATRGSAPGYTF | TGTGCCACTAGAGGAAGCGCCCCTGGCTACACCTTC
. | TRBJ1-2 | TRBV12-5 | . | CASAWGPNYGYTF | TGTGCTAGTGCCTGGGGACCGAACTATGGCTACACCTTC
. | TRBJ2-2 | TRBV20-1 | . | CSASLLDRWKTKNTGELFF | TGCAGTGCTAGCCTTCTGGACCGGTGGAAAACTAAGAACACCGGGGAGCTGTTTTTT
. | TRBJ2-1 | TRBV27 | few | CASSPPPRESGNEQFF | TGTGCCAGCAGTCCCCCGCCACGGGAGTCGGGGAATGAGCAGTTCTTC
. | TRBJ1-2 | TRBV7-6 | many | CASSLTELGASGYTF | TGTGCCAGCAGCCTGACAGAGCTAGGGGCGAGTGGCTACACCTTC
. | TRBJ2-1 | TRBV3-1 | . | CASSQPASLKQFF | TGTGCCAGCAGCCAACCCGCTAGCTTGAAGCAGTTCTTC
TRBD2 | TRBJ2-5 | TRBV7-9 | . | CASSPRLAGVEETQYF | TGTGCCAGCAGCCCCCGACTAGCGGGAGTCGAGGAGACCCAGTACTTC
. | TRBJ2-4 | TRBV20-1 | . | CSATQGRERAKNIQYF | TGCAGTGCTACCCAAGGCCGCGAACGGGCCAAAAACATTCAGTACTTC
. | TRBJ1-5 | TRBV12-3/TRBV12-4 | few | CASSLHNSNQPQHF | TGTGCCAGCAGTTTACACAATAGCAATCAGCCCCAGCATTTT
. | TRBJ2-7 | TRBV2 | . | CASSEALLDGSYEQYF | TGTGCCAGCAGTGAAGCCCTTCTGGACGGATCCTACGAGCAGTACTTC
TRBD2 | TRBJ2-5 | TRBV7-9 | few | CASSERDHQETQYF | TGTGCCAGCAGCGAGCGGGACCACCAAGAGACCCAGTACTTC
. | TRBJ2-7 | TRBV27 | few | CASSLLEDSYEQYF | TGTGCCAGCAGTTTACTAGAGGACTCCTACGAGCAGTACTTC
. | TRBJ2-5 | TRBV30 | . | CAWALGGASETQYF | TGTGCCTGGGCCCTCGGGGGAGCCTCAGAGACCCAGTACTTC
. | TRBJ1-1 | TRBV29-1 | once | CSVEAKGRDTEAFF | TGCAGCGTTGAGGCCAAAGGGAGGGACACTGAAGCTTTCTTT
TRBD2 | TRBJ2-5 | TRBV19 | . | CASSRWGASGKQETQYF | TGTGCCAGTAGTAGGTGGGGCGCTAGCGGGAAACAAGAGACCCAGTACTTC
. | TRBJ2-1 | TRBV19 | . | CASSPSPKLGSYNEQFF | TGTGCCAGTAGTCCGTCTCCCAAGCTGGGGTCCTACAATGAGCAGTTCTTC
. | TRBJ2-5 | TRBV7-6 | few | CASGDQETQYF | TGTGCCTCCGGGGACCAAGAGACCCAGTACTTC
. | TRBJ2-7 | TRBV28 | . | CASSLSSGQYEQYF | TGTGCCAGCAGTTTATCATCGGGACAATACGAGCAGTACTTC
. | TRBJ2-1 | TRBV7-9 | . | CASSLARGLYNEQFF | TGTGCCAGCAGCTTAGCGCGAGGACTTTACAATGAGCAGTTCTTC
TRBD2 | TRBJ2-7 | TRBV7-2 | many | CASSLGQGGRGYEQYF | TGTGCCAGCAGCTTAGGGCAGGGCGGGAGAGGGTACGAGCAGTACTTC
TRBD1 | TRBJ1-2 | TRBV12-3/TRBV12-4 | . | CASSITGTGTYGYTF | TGTGCCAGCAGTATTACCGGGACAGGGACCTATGGCTACACCTTC
TRBD1 | TRBJ2-1 | TRBV11-3 | . | CASSLETGNEQFF | TGTGCCAGCAGCTTAGAGACAGGGAATGAGCAGTTCTTC
TRBD1 | TRBJ2-7 | TRBV7-6 | . | CASSLGTGQLFYEQYF | TGTGCCAGCAGCTTAGGTACGGGACAGCTGTTCTACGAGCAGTACTTC
TRBD2 | TRBJ2-7 | TRBV20-1 | few | CSAKTASGRASEQYF | TGCAGTGCTAAAACGGCTAGCGGGAGGGCCTCCGAGCAGTACTTC
. | TRBJ1-1 | TRBV25-1 | few | CASSVSPGLGDTEAFF | TGTGCCAGCAGTGTATCACCGGGCTTAGGGGACACTGAAGCTTTCTTT
. | TRBJ2-6 | TRBV7-9 | . | CASSLPQDSGANVLTF | TGTGCCAGCAGCTTACCACAAGACTCTGGGGCCAACGTCCTGACTTTC
. | TRBJ1-4 | TRBV4-2 | . | CASSREGEKLFF | TGTGCCAGCAGCCGCGAAGGAGAAAAACTGTTTTTT
TRBD1 | TRBJ1-3 | TRBV25-1 | . | CASSELTGDRNTIYF | TGTGCCAGCAGTGAGTTGACAGGGGACCGAAACACCATATATTTT
TRBD2 | TRBJ2-2 | TRBV27 | . | CASSLYGGGRTGELFF | TGTGCCAGCAGTTTATACGGGGGGGGGCGAACCGGGGAGCTGTTTTTT
. | TRBJ1-1 | TRBV5-5 | . | CASSLTVGGTEAFF | TGTGCCAGCAGCTTGACCGTCGGGGGGACTGAAGCTTTCTTT
TRBD1 | TRBJ2-5 | TRBV28 | . | CASTDRALQETQYF | TGTGCCAGCACGGACAGGGCCCTCCAAGAGACCCAGTACTTC
TRBD2 | TRBJ2-1 | TRBV29-1 | . | CSARTSAYNEQFF | TGCAGCGCTCGGACTAGCGCGTACAATGAGCAGTTCTTC
TRBD2 | TRBJ2-7 | TRBV7-6 | few | CASSPRTSHYEQYF | TGTGCCAGCAGCCCCAGGACTAGCCACTACGAGCAGTACTTC
. | TRBJ2-7 | TRBV7-9 | few | CASSSPRAYEQYF | TGTGCCAGCAGCTCCCCCCGGGCCTACGAGCAGTACTTC
TRBD1 | TRBJ2-7 | TRBV7-8 | few | CASSLGTGHYEQYF | TGTGCCAGCAGCCTCGGGACAGGGCACTACGAGCAGTACTTC